This T cell receptor beta chain emerged from a study of blood T cells in healthy people across ages (dated by TCRdb to the mid-2010s). As for the study more broadly: In model experiments, roughly one uniquely barcoded TCR beta cDNA molecule per two T cells was captured by template switching. The study measured age-related changes in TCR beta repertoire diversity using deep sequencing normalized with unique cDNA molecular identifiers. Four age groups were formed from the donors: young (average roughly 16 years), middle-aged (around 39), aged (over 55) and long-lived (around 80). To avoid experimental bias, donors of different ages were randomly spread across the sequencing lanes. Using the same blood draw, the study looked at two additional independent replicas of 1 million unique cDNA reads for two donors, one aged 18 to 30 and the other aged 80 or older.

Systemically healthy Caucasian individuals from Russia, 35 to 50 in total and aged about 6 to 95 years, were included as donors. Each donor gave ten milliliters of peripheral blood, collected into EDTA-treated Vacutainer tubes. PBMCs were isolated by Ficoll-Paque density-gradient centrifugation, with at least 6 million obtained per sample. Total RNA, at least 6 micrograms per sample, was extracted from PBMCs with Trizol reagent. Naive CD45RAhigh/CD27high T cell percentages were measured by flow cytometry on a PBMC aliquot from every donor. Results the study describes overall, beyond this receptor: As age increased, observed TCR beta diversity per million T cells dropped in a roughly linear way, and a significant reduction was already evident by age 40. Total diversity estimates from one million sequenced T cells were considered lower bounds and underestimates. Because donor CMV infection status was unknown, age-related changes in expanded clonotypes were potentially confounded. A strong correlation was found between observed TCR beta diversity and the percentage of naive T cells measured by flow cytometry. Compared with the aged group, the long-lived group had more naive CD4+ T cells, fewer expanded clones and increased TCR diversity, suggesting age selection. Bulk unsorted PBMC profiling prevented conclusive comparison of naive and antigen-experienced compartments.

This clonotype came up a few times. Its binding antigen is unknown. Nothing much larger sits one base from this clone, and base qualities are not available. The library was generated by 5' RACE. TCRdb shows the sequencer as Illumina HiSeq 2500. A second PCR of roughly 6 to 11 cycles was performed with a sample-barcoded 5' primer and a J-beta primer mix. Each TCR beta cDNA molecule received a unique molecular identifier from a template-switch 5' adaptor carrying 12 random nucleotides. At least 2.5 million CDR3-containing paired-end reads were obtained from each sample. First-strand cDNA synthesis was performed from all RNA using the Mint cDNA synthesis kit, with priming by a TRBC-specific oligonucleotide. After uracil-DNA glycosylase treatment, a first 18-cycle PCR used universal primers M1SS and BC2_uni_R on all cDNA. The source study handled its data this way. For normalization, 1 million high-quality reads were randomly selected from each sample, with every read carrying a distinct molecular identifier. Instead of being binned into consensus sequences, reads that shared molecular identifiers were thrown out. MiTCR, set to a Q25 quality threshold and the strictest error-elimination algorithm, was used for CDR3 identification, clonotype clustering and error correction. A nonparametric unseen species model with Euler transformation was used to estimate a lower bound on total TCR beta diversity. The public reads were run again by TCRdb, first through fastp at Q25 and then through MiXCR, and only productive beta chains were kept. Each record represents a unique CDR3 protein, reported with the most common genes and DNA among its rows. For this entry, the V and J calls and clone size follow TCRdb and not the study's own pipeline. This sample lists 850,000 or so distinct CDR3 sequences; more than 25% were detected once. The top ten constitute around 16% of the sample.

CDR1 DFQATT and CDR2 SNEGSKA were looked up in the germline V gene (reference sequence). The CDR3 covers 12 residues, taking in both the cysteine and the phenylalanine. Only the CDR3 DNA is retained, 36 bases long and in frame from the first base. The rearranged chain carries TRBV20-1 and TRBJ2-4; the D gene lacks a confident call. The J call is uncertain, as TRBJ2-5 better fits the DNA end. This receptor was identified in an elderly woman in good health. Input material: blood. CDR3 reads: CSARPRLETQYF. The nucleotide sequence is TGCAGTGCAAGACCCCGTCTTGAGACCCAGTACTTC.